This entry concerns a single T cell receptor (gamma chain). This clone is large (0.1 to 1%) in terms of sample share. This receptor's antigen is unknown. No qualities accompany the bases; no much larger clone lies one base away. V trim: 8 bases; J trim: 1 base; unmatched bases: 5. The CDR3 goes from the cysteine to the phenylalanine over 14 residues. Just the 42-base CDR3 DNA is kept, in frame starting at base 1. Both library preparation methods relied on multiplex PCR with primers aimed at conserved V and J regions of the TCR genes. The amplicons were purified, pooled and then sequenced on an Illumina MiSeq platform. On the authors' methods: V(D)J alignment, clonotype assembly and translation were done with MiXCR, while functionality assessment and CDR3 repertoire analyses were done with VDJtools. CDR3 was defined per IMGT, and analyses were restricted to productive sequences using functional genes, excluding ORF genes and pseudogenes. A custom Python script searched for identical amino acid CDR3s of major clonotypes (frequency >=5%) across all patients and controls. A one-sided non-parametric Wilcoxon test was used to compare clonotype frequencies between patients and controls. Clone calls in TCRdb were regenerated from the public reads with CATT, after which identical DNA sequences shared one row. In this record, the V and J calls reflect TCRdb's handling and not the investigators' own analysis. The table for this sample lists about 2,400 gamma-chain clones; around a tenth of them were counted only once. The ten largest clones add up to under 10% of the sample.

The data were obtained in a study of gamma delta lymphoproliferative disorders and STAT genes (dated by TCRdb to 2017 to 2018). At the level of the whole study: Gamma-chain libraries were prepared from at least 50 ng of genomic DNA using the LymphoTrack Dx TCRG Assay. The study profiled TCR gamma and delta CDR3 repertoires by deep sequencing in Tgammadelta lymphoproliferative disease patients and healthy controls, within a larger immunophenotypic and STAT-mutation study. Because no corresponding Invivoscribe delta assay was available, delta-chain libraries were prepared according to the EuroClonality-NGS working group standard operating procedure. A couple of gamma-chain samples and all delta-chain samples were sequenced twice to confirm results.

What the work shows at the level of the full study, not this receptor alone: When whole repertoires were clustered, gamma repertoires from patients formed a group apart from those of healthy controls, but delta repertoires showed no separation between the groups. Almost every major gamma and delta clonotype found in patients was public, meaning shared with at least one healthy donor, with just a couple of gamma clonotypes being private to disease. Control T cells likely spanned varied maturation stages, while leukemic cells were skewed toward terminal effectors, potentially limiting patient-control comparisons. The authors noted that NGS specificity may be reduced at low frequencies, so the public or private nature of leukemic clones needs confirmation.

For TCR sequencing, genomic DNA was taken from peripheral blood mononuclear cells isolated from both patients and controls. As controls, around 23 healthy adult blood donors (median age 64 years; about twelve males and roughly 11 females) were included and were matched to patients for age and sex. The source is a human donor in good health. The rearrangement joined TRGV10 to TRGJP1. No J gene is reported in TCRdb; it was inferred here by comparing the DNA with germline. TRGV10 is marked as an open reading frame, function uncertain. What was sequenced was blood. The bases are TGTGCTGCGTGGGAACTTACCACTGGTTGGTTCAAGATATTT. This codes for CAAWELTTGWFKIF.